This record looks at one TCR beta chain sequence and its context. This record comes from a study of technical replicates of blood from a few donors. The V segment lost 4 bases and the J segment 2 bases; nucleotides outside the gene matches: 6. CDR1 and CDR2 (germline): LNHDA, SQIVND (reference sequence). The CDR3 contains 15 residues. Generated by immunoSEQ multiplex PCR, the TCRdb table keeps only in-frame clones and is missing some. The sample yields tens of thousands of clones, just under 90% seen once. Sequencing used PBMCs. The sequence was collected from a human donor in good health. Some clones in this sample may be carry-over from other donors' samples. The V call is TRBV19, the J call TRBJ2-3; 7 bases fit TRBD1. The CDR3 nucleotides are TGTGCCAGTAGTACCCGGGACAGCGACACAGATACGCAGTATTTT. Translation: CASSTRDSDTDTQYF.